The clone carrying this T cell receptor beta chain was counted a single time. The target antigen is unknown. The data originate from a study of a mutant IDH1 vaccine in newly diagnosed glioma. Indicated time point: week 35, safety follow-up. Vaccinated patients received 300 ug of mutant IDH1 20-mer peptide per dose, with topical imiquimod. Germline V CDR1 and CDR2: MGHRA, YSYEKL. V was clipped by 1 base and J by 3 bases, with 6 bases between them. This CDR3 region has 13 residues. Produced via immunoSEQ multiplex PCR; TCRdb's table is partial and in-frame only. The table has about 30,000 clones, about 80% seen once.

The J gene is TRBJ2-5, the V gene TRBV4-1; D is possibly TRBD1 or TRBD2 (5 bases each). Sequenced here: PBMCs, sampled from a glioma patient whose treatment included an IDH1 peptide vaccine. This TCR came from a man aged 25 to 40 with glioma. As DNA, the CDR3 is TGCGCCAGCAGCCAAGGAGGGGAAGAGACCCAGTACTTC. Translation gives CASSQGGEETQYF.